Each of the 9 T cell receptor beta chains below was sequenced from the same sample in a study of vaccination and CD4 T cells after COVID-19. With the Oncomine TCR Beta short-read assay, DNA from cultured CD4+ T cells was sequenced. TCRdb independently ran MiXCR on the PCR reads; one entry per CDR3 protein. The sample carries about 25,000 distinct CDR3 sequences, about 46% recorded once. As for treatment: approximately 9-day PBMC culture with coronavirus spike peptide pools or control peptides (ViraFEST assay). Their specific antigens are unknown. The sequencing sample was made of CD4+ T cells from blood, cultured in vitro. These receptors were obtained from a human donor who had recovered from COVID-19.

This clonotype was seen only a few times. The rearrangement uses TRBV27 and TRBJ1-1, with TRBD1 matching 9 bases. The CDR3 loop spans 13 amino acids. From germline, CDR1 is MNHEY and CDR2 SMNVEV (reference sequence). After removal of 6 bases from V and 4 bases from J, the junction contained 3 bases not matched to a gene. The CDR3 sequence: CASRPTGGTEAFF. DNA for the CDR3: TGTGCCAGCAGGCCGACAGGGGGCACTGAAGCTTTCTTT.

This chain connects TRBV11-3 to TRBJ2-1; no definite D call. V was clipped by 5 bases and J by 10 bases, with 12 bases between them. CDR1 and CDR2 from the germline V gene are SGHNT and YENEEA. The CDR3 spans 12 residues. The CDR3 loop reads CASSARSEEQFF. As DNA, the CDR3 is TGTGCCAGCAGCGCGAGGTCGGAGGAGCAGTTCTTC.

The CDR3 DNA follows: TGTGCCAGCAGTCGCCAACCGACAACAGGGATTATGAACACCGGGGAGCTGTTTTTT. Translating gives CASSRQPTTGIMNTGELFF. The V gene is TRBV6-2 or TRBV6-3, the J gene TRBJ2-2, with a tentative D call TRBD1 (6 bases). There are 19 residues in the CDR3. Between the trimmed V and J ends, which lost 5 bases and 1 base, there was a span of 23 bases. From germline, CDR1 is MNHEY and CDR2 SVGEGT.

The rearrangement uses TRBV24-1 and TRBJ2-5, with D uncertain. Germline CDR1 KGHDR, CDR2 SFDVKD. V was pared by 9 bases and J by 2 bases, with 12 bases between. The CDR3 extends over 13 amino acids. The CDR3 region is CATGLPGQETQYF. The CDR3 DNA reads TGTGCCACCGGTTTACCAGGACAAGAGACCCAGTACTTC.

In its sample, this clonotype was seen a few times. V usage is TRBV6-1 and J usage is TRBJ1-5; a weak D match, TRBD1 (6 bases). The CDR3 contains 14 residues. V shed 3 bases and J shed 0 bases, with 6 bases lying between them. Germline loops: CDR1 MNHNS, CDR2 SASEGT. The CDR3 region is CASSDRGSNQPQHF. The CDR3 DNA sequence: TGTGCCAGCAGTGACAGGGGTAGCAATCAGCCCCAGCATTTT.

The table lists this clonotype with a few counts. The CDR3, as DNA: TGTGCCAGCAGCCCCAGTTCAATACAGGGTTCCCACTCCTACGAGCAGTACTTC. Encoded protein: CASSPSSIQGSHSYEQYF. J is TRBJ2-7 and V is TRBV7-9, with D perhaps matching TRBD1 (6 bases). Germline V CDR1 and CDR2: SEHNR, FQNEAQ (reference sequence). Trimming cost V 5 bases and J 0 bases, with 23 bases left between them. There are 18 residues in the CDR3.

In this sample, this clonotype turned up a few times. The rearrangement uses TRBV27 and TRBJ1-5; 7 bases agree with TRBD1. Germline V gene sequence: CDR1 MNHEY, CDR2 SMNVEV (reference sequence). This CDR3 is built from 12 residues. V lost 4 bases to trimming and J lost 6 bases; unmatched junction nucleotides: 0. CDR3 region: CASSYRGQPQHF. In nucleotides, the CDR3 is TGTGCCAGCAGTTACAGGGGTCAGCCCCAGCATTTT.

The V gene is TRBV2, the J gene TRBJ1-3, with 7 positions matching TRBD1. This CDR3 region has 14 residues. J lost 4 bases, V lost 5 bases, and 5 bases had no gene match. Germline V CDR1 and CDR2: SNHLY, FYNNEI. CDR3 in amino acids: CASSPGTVGNTIYF. The CDR3 DNA follows: TGTGCCAGCAGTCCCGGGACAGTAGGAAACACCATATATTTT.

The V and J genes are TRBV7-2 and TRBJ2-3; D not certain. V lost 1 base and J 3 bases, leaving 14 bases between the germline ends. CDR3 length: 16 residues. Per germline, CDR1 SGHTA and CDR2 FQGNSA. CDR3 sequence (DNA): TGTGCCAGCAGCTTAGATAGCAGAGAGTATACAGATACGCAGTATTTT. It encodes CASSLDSREYTDTQYF.